This entry features one T cell receptor beta chain sequence. Data came from immunoSEQ multiplex PCR; TCRdb stores just in-frame clones and leaves some out. The sample records approximately 67,000 clones, around 85% being singletons. This sample was taken from a study of PD-L1 blockade in urothelial cancer. Study summary: Patients took up atezolizumab at some point between 2013 and 2014 at 1,200 mg intravenously every 3 weeks. A median blood sample held 141,255 T cells and under 85,000 unique TCRs. Previous chemotherapy exposure amounted to 0 to 3 regimens for patients.

V lost 3 bases, J lost 12 bases, and 16 bases stayed unmatched. Germline V gene lookup returns CDR1 LGHNA and CDR2 YSLEER. CDR3 length equals 16 residues. Time point of the sample: pretreatment peripheral blood. Enrolled patients showed locally advanced or metastatic urothelial carcinoma. This receptor was obtained from a man aged 55 to 70 with urothelial cancer. The material sequenced was PBMCs, taken around atezolizumab (anti-PD-L1) treatment. The rearrangement joins TRBV4-3 to TRBJ1-4, with 7 bases matching TRBD1. This CDR3 is CASSHLLWAEQGELFF. For the CDR3, the DNA is TGCGCCAGCAGCCACCTTTTGTGGGCGGAGCAGGGGGAACTGTTTTTT.